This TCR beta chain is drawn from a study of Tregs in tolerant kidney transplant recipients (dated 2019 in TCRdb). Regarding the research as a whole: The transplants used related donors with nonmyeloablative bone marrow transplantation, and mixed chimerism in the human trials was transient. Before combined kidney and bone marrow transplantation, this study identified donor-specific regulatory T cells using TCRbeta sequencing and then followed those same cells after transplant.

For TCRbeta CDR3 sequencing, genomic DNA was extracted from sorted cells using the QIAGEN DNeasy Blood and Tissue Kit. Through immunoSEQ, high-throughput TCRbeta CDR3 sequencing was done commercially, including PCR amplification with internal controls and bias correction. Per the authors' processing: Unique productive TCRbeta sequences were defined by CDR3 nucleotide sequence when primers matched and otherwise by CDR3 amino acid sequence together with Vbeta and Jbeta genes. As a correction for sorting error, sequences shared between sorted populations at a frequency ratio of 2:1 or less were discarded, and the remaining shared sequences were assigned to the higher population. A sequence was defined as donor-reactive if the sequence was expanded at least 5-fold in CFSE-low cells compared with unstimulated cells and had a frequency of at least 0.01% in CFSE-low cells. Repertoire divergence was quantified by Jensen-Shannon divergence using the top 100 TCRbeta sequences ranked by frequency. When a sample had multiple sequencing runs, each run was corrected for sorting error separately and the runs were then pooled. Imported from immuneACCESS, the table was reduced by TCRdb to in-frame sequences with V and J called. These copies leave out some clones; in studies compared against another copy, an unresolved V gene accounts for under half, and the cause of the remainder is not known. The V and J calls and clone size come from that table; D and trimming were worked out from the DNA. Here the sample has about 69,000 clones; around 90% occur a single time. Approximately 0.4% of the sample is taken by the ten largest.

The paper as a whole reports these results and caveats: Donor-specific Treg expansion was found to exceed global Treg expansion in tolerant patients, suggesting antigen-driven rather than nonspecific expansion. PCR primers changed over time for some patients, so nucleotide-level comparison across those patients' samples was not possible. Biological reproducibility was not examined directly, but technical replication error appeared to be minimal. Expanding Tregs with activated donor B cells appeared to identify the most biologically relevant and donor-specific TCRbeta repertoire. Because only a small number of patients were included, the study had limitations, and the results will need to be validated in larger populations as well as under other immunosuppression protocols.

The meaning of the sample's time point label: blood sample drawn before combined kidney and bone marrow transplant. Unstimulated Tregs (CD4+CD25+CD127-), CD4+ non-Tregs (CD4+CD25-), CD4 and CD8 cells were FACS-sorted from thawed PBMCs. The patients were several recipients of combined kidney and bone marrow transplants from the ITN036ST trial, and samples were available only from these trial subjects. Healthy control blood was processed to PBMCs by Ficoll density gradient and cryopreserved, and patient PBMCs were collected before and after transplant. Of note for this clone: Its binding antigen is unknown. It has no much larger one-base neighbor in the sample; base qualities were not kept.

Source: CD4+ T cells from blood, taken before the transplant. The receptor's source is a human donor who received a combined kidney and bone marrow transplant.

The CDR3 has the sequence CASSLTGGPNNEQFF. The DNA is as follows: TGTGCCAGCAGCTTGACGGGAGGCCCAAACAATGAGCAGTTCTTC. The chain is encoded by TRBV7-3 joined to TRBJ2-1; TRBD2 fits 7 bases in the junction. For CDR1 and CDR2, the germline V gene lists SGHTA and FQGTGA. V ends up 3 bases short and J 5 bases short, with an unmatched junction base count of 7. The CDR3 contains 15 residues, cysteine and phenylalanine counted. Just CDR3 DNA is preserved here, 45 bases in frame from base 1. Supplemented by the reference TRBV7-3 and TRBJ2-1 proteins around the CDR3, the complete variable domain is GAGVSQTPSNKVTEKGKYVELRCDPISGHTALYWYRQSLGQGPEFLIYFQGTGAADDSGLPNDRFFAVRPEGSVSTLKIQRTERGDSAVYLCASSLTGGPNNEQFFGPGTRLTVL.